This T cell receptor (beta chain) originates from a study of regulatory T cells in long-lasting Graves disease. Overall study: Graves' cases, newly diagnosed, had used antithyroid drugs under 3 months.

This sample's time point: newly diagnosed GD, antithyroid drugs for less than 3 months. Extracted RNA from PBMCs served as the source of the TCR library. For TCR beta, libraries came from iRepertoire HTBI primers and Arm-PCR of CDR3 regions. TCRdb analysed the multiplex PCR reads with MiXCR anew, one entry per CDR3 protein. Of about 520,000 distinct CDR3 sequences in the sample, 9.5% to 15% were seen once. Findings and limits, study-wide: Gene preferences differed: TRBV28, TRBJ1-2, TRBJ2-5 in persistent cases. Patients with persistent disease shared roughly 3,000 public clonotypes, outpacing the 966 shared by new patients.

Deletions cut 1 base from V and 0 bases from J, with 16 bases between. The CDR3 spans 17 residues. CDR1 and CDR2 from the germline V gene are DFQATT and SNEGSKA (reference sequence). The table lists this clonotype with many counts. Its antigen is not identified. Separately, the same data were catalogued under a study of T cells in Graves' hyperthyroidism and ophthalmopathy. As that report states: The majority of expanded thyroid clonotypes above 0.001 also appeared in blood.

This chain uses TRBV20-1 with TRBJ1-5; weak D call: TRBD1 (5 bases). Specimen: peripheral blood mononuclear cells (PBMCs), collected at new diagnosis, from a patient treated with antithyroid drugs. This clonotype was obtained from a woman aged 25 to 39 with Graves disease. The CDR3, as DNA: TGCAGTGCTAGAGTGGCAGGGCATACCTATAGCAATCAGCCCCAGCATTTT. This gives the protein CSARVAGHTYSNQPQHF.